The present T cell receptor beta chain was sequenced within a study of molecular identifiers for immune sequencing clone quantification. The study, taken as a whole, reports: A single cell's spiked Jurkat TCR RNA was reportedly detectable among about a million naive cells.

This clonotype was seen at least ten times. Antigen unknown. Trimming cost V 2 bases and J 4 bases, with 6 bases left between them. Germline V gives CDR1 GTSNPN, CDR2 SVGIG (reference sequence). The CDR3 runs to 11 residues. MiXCR was run by TCRdb on the PCR reads, yielding one entry per CDR3 protein. Of roughly 320,000 distinct CDR3 sequences in the sample, roughly a fifth were seen once. Naive CD8 libraries came from approximately 20,000 to 980,000 sorted cells with 10%, 30% or 50% RNA. Using a CD8+CD4-CCR7+CD45RA+ phenotype, naive CD8 T cells were sorted. This rearrangement joins TRBV30 to TRBJ2-7, with unresolved D. The sample comprised naive CD8+ T cells from blood, with Jurkat cell RNA spiked in. This sample's subset: FACS-sorted CD8+CD4-CCR7+CD45RA+ naive T cells. The source is a human donor in good health. Some libraries in this study had Jurkat cell RNA spiked in. The CDR3 region has the DNA TGTGCCTGGAGTAACGGTTACGAGCAGTACTTC. It is translated as CAWSNGYEQYF.